Shown below are 3 T cell receptor beta chains from a single sample sequenced in a study of cytomegalovirus exposure and HLA in healthy donors. Both 60 Vbeta primers and 13 Jbeta primers went into the PCR. Measured with immunoSEQ multiplex PCR; TCRdb has only the in-frame clones, and not every one. The profile shows around 180,000 clones, 70% to 80% of them singletons. Sequencing input: PBMCs. Receptors were obtained from a woman between 25 and 40 years old in good health and CMV-seropositive.

This clone was seen only a few times. CDR3 residues: CASSSDRGLWETQYF. The CDR3 nucleotides read TGTGCCAGCAGCTCAGACAGGGGGCTTTGGGAGACCCAGTACTTC. This chain connects TRBV7-8 to TRBJ2-5; TRBD1 aligns across 10 bases. Germline trimming cut 4 bases from V and 5 bases from J; bases unmatched to any gene: 7. The CDR3 spans 15 residues. In germline, CDR1 is SGHVS, CDR2 FQNEAQ.

The chain employs TRBV6-1 and TRBJ2-7, with D possibly matching TRBD1 (5 bases). V dropped 4 bases and J dropped 6 bases, with 22 bases sitting between them. CDR3 size: 16 residues. CDR1 and CDR2 (germline): MNHNS, SASEGT. CDR3 coding DNA: TGTGCCAGCAGTGGGACATCCCAAGTGTTTGTGGGCGAGCAGTACTTC. This translates into CASSGTSQVFVGEQYF.

This chain joins TRBV5-1 and TRBJ2-1, with D perhaps TRBD2 (5 bases). Trimming shortened V by 4 bases and J by 0 bases, and 11 bases separated the two germline ends. From germline, CDR1 is SGHRS and CDR2 YFSETQ. The CDR3 totals 15 residues. The CDR3 nucleotides are TGCGCCAGCAGCGGTAGCGCGAGCTCCTACAATGAGCAGTTCTTC. It is translated as CASSGSASSYNEQFF.